This TCR beta chain was observed in a study of shared clonotypes between healthy human individuals (dated by TCRdb to the early 2020s). In terms of the full investigation: Three men and a couple of women, aged 18 to 49 years, made up the cohort. For each donor, CD4 naive and CD4 memory were each given three plates, CD8 naive was given two plates, and CD8 memory was given one plate. To estimate repertoire size and how much clonotypes are shared between individuals, the study performed deep sequencing of blood TCR repertoires from roughly five healthy adults. Libraries were prepared and TCR repertoires were sequenced by different laboratories using diverse techniques, in order to increase sequencing depth and limit assay-specific biases. Each donor's leukapheresis produced roughly between roughly 0.9 and 8.9 billion PBMCs.

Of note for this clone: Its binding antigen is unknown. The input lacks base qualities; no much larger clone sits a single base away. This same CDR3 is encoded by further DNA sequences in the sample.

General study outcomes and caveats: Sharing across several donors was observed for 5% to 6.5% of naive CD4, less than 4% of naive CD8, about 2.3% of memory CD4, and roughly 0.4% of memory CD8 clonotypes. The genetic and exposure-history diversity represented was limited by the small number of donors. Estimated clonotype richness was generally larger for naive than for memory subsets. Rarefaction of sorted-subset datasets indicated incomplete sequencing despite the large sequencing depth. Only blood was sampled, and tissue TCR repertoires likely differ from those in blood. Pairwise subsampling led to the expectation that sequencing depth would affect the degree of clonotype sharing among donors. Compared with non-shared clonotypes, clonotypes shared by all four sorted-subset donors had higher generation probabilities.

V is pruned by 2 bases and J by 4 bases, leaving 3 bases of the junction without a gene match. The germline V gene (reference sequence) supplies CDR1 GTSNPN and CDR2 SVGIG. Counted from cysteine to phenylalanine, this CDR3 has 13 amino acids. The only DNA kept is the CDR3, 39 bases in frame from the first base. TCR CDR3 regions were amplified from genomic DNA by multiplex PCR using the deep immunoSEQ assay. For each cell subset, the extracted genomic DNA was distributed evenly across all wells of several immunoSEQ 96-well plates, and each plate served as one replicate. Each replicate PCR for sorted subsets received about 220 ng genomic DNA, equal to tens of thousands of T cell genomes. The purified libraries were quantified using a Qubit 3.0 fluorometer, sized with a Bioanalyzer 2100, and then quantified again using the KAPA Library Quantification kit. Every immunoSEQ 96-well plate was sequenced on a separate single-read 150-cycle Illumina NextSeq 550 flow cell. Per the source publication's procedure: Because the immunoSEQ output held only junctional sequences and lacked quality scores, the filtering could not match the filtering applied to full-length reads. To assign V/J genes and CDR3, sequences were annotated using PyIR, a Python wrapper for IgBLAST v1.9, with IMGT germline references. Reads were filtered out if the reads had weak V/J assignments (E-value above 1e-6), no CDR3, stop codons, out-of-frame junctions, or ambiguous translated residues. A V3J clonotype was defined by an identical inferred V gene, J gene, and CDR3 amino acid sequence. To compute the percentage overlap between repertoires, the number of shared unique clonotypes was divided by the size of the smaller repertoire. Richness of each repertoire was evaluated using RTK rarefaction, the Chao1 estimator, and Recon v2.1 estimates of unobserved clonotypes. OLGA was used to compute generation probabilities for all TCRbeta clonotypes that the gDNA method yielded from a handful of donors. This is the immuneACCESS table as TCRdb keeps it, with only in-frame sequences that have V and J called. A part of the clones is gone; compared with another copy, unresolved V genes explain less than half, and the rest is unexplained. That table furnishes V, J and clone size, whereas the DNA furnished D and trimming. The sample profile shows 2 million to 2.5 million clones; 85% to 95% of them were found once. The ten largest clones add up to about 0.13% of the sample.

The donors were healthy, HIV-negative adults with no recently reported acute infections or vaccinations. All donors were Caucasian adults living in Nashville, Tennessee, USA. Magnetic negative selection was used to enrich CD4+ T cells, after which naive cells were positively selected on CD45RA and the negative fraction became the memory subset. Blood was obtained by leukapheresis, after which PBMCs were separated by Ficoll-Histopaque density gradient centrifugation and cryopreserved in liquid nitrogen vapor phase. Analytical flow cytometry was used to check the purity and quantity of each magnetically sorted T cell population. From each sorted fraction, genomic DNA was isolated and quantified by UV absorbance on a Nanodrop 2000c.

The sequencing sample was made of naive CD4+ T cells sorted from blood. The cell subset or site label, read with the paper, signifies: CD45RA+ positively selected. The rearrangement combines TRBV30 with TRBJ1-2; 8 central bases correspond to TRBD1. The TCR originated in a man aged 18 to 30 in good health. The CDR3 protein sequence reads: CAWSRTGGYGYTF. The sequence in DNA is TGTGCCTGGAGTCGTACAGGGGGCTATGGCTACACCTTC.